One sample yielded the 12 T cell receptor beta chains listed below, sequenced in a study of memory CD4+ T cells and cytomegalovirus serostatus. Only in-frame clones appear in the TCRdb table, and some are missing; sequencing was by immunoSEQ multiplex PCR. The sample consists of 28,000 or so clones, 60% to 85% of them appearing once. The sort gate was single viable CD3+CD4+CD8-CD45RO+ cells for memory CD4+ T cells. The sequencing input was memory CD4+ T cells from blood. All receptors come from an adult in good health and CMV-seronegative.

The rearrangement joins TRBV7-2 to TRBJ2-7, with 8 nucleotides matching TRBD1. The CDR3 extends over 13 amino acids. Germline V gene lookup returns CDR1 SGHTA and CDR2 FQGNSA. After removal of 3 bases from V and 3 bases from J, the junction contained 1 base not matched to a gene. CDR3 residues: CASSFTGGYEQYF. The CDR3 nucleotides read TGTGCCAGCAGCTTCACAGGGGGCTACGAGCAGTACTTC.

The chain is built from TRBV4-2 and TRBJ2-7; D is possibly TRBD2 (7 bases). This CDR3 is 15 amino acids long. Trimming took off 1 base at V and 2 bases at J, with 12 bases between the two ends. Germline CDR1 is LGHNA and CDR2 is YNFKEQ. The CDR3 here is CASSQAQGTTYEQYF. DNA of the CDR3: TGTGCCAGCAGCCAAGCCCAGGGGACTACCTACGAGCAGTACTTC.

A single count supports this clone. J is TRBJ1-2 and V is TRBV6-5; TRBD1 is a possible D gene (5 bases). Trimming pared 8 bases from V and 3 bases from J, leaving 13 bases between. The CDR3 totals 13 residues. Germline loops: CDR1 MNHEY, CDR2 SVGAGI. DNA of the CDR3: TGTGCCAGCGCCAGGGCGGCGGACTATGGCTACACCTTC. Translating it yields CASARAADYGYTF.

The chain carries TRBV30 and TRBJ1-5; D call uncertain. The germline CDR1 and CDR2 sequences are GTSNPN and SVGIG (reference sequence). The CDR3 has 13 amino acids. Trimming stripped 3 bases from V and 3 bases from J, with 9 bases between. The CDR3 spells CAWSSTTNQPQHF. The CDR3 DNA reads TGTGCCTGGAGCTCGACTACCAATCAGCCCCAGCATTTT.

CDR3 in amino acids: CASSIVQGWNTEAFF. The DNA of the CDR3 is TGTGCCAGCAGTATAGTACAGGGGTGGAACACTGAAGCTTTCTTT. The chain has TRBV6-5 and TRBJ1-1; 7 bases agree with TRBD1. Germline trimming cut 5 bases from V and 1 base from J; bases unmatched to any gene: 7. This CDR3 contains 15 residues. Germline CDR1 is MNHEY and CDR2 is SVGAGI.

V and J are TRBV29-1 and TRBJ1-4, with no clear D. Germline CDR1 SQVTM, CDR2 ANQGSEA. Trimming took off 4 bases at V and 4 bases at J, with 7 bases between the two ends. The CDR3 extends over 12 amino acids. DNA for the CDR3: TGCAGCGTTGCGTGGGGTAATGAAAAACTGTTTTTT. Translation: CSVAWGNEKLFF. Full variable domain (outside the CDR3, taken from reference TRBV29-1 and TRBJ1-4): SAVISQKPSRDICQRGTSLTIQCQVDSQVTMMFWYRQQPGQSLTLIATANQGSEATYESGFVIDKFPISRPNLTFSTLTVSNMSPEDSSIYLCSVAWGNEKLFFGSGTQLSVL.

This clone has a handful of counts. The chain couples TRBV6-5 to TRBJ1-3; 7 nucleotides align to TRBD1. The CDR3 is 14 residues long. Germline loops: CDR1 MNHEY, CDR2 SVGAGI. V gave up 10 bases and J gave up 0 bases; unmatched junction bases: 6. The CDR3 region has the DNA TGTGCCACTATCCGGGACAGCTCTGGAAACACCATATATTTT. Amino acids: CATIRDSSGNTIYF.

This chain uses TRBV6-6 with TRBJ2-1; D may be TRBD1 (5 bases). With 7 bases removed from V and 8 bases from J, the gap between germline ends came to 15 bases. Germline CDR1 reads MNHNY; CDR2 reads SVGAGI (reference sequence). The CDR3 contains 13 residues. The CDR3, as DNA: TGTGCCAGCACGGCAGAGGTCAGGGATGAGCAGTTCTTC. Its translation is CASTAEVRDEQFF.

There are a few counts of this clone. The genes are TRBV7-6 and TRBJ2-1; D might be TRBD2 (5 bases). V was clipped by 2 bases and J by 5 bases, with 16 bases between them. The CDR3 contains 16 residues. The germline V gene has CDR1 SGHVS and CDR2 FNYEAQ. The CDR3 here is CASSLNPSGGDNEQFF. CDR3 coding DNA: TGTGCCAGCAGCTTAAATCCGAGTGGAGGAGACAATGAGCAGTTCTTC.

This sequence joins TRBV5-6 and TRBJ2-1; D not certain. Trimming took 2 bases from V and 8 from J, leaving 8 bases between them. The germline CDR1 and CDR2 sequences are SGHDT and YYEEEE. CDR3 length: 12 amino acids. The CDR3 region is CASSLYVYEQFF. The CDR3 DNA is TGTGCCAGCAGCTTATATGTCTATGAGCAGTTCTTC.

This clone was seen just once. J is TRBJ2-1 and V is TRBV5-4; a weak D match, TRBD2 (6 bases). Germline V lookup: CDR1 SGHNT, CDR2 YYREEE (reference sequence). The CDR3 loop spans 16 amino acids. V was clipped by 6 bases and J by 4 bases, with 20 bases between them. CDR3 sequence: CASTVRAGLIYNEQFF. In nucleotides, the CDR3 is TGTGCCAGCACCGTGCGGGCGGGACTGATTTACAATGAGCAGTTCTTC.

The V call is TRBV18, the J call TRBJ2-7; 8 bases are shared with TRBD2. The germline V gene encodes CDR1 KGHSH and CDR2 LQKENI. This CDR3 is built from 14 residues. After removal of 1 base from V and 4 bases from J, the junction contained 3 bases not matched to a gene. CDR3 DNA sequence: TGTGCCAGCTCACCACGAGCGGGGGAATACGAGCAGTACTTC. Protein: CASSPRAGEYEQYF.